The 9 T cell receptor beta chains below come from one sample, sequenced in a study of T-cell reconstitution after alpha-beta-depleted transplantation in children. The library targeted TCRbeta and was prepared with unique molecular identifiers. TCRdb reanalysed the PCR reads using MiXCR and keeps one entry per CDR3 protein. The sample carries nearly 550,000 distinct CDR3 sequences, about 18% recorded once. This sample comprised PBMCs from the stem cell graft donor, obtained from the stem cell graft. The receptors were gathered from a human donor who donated a stem cell graft to a child with acute lymphoblastic leukemia.

The chain is built from TRBV11-2 and TRBJ1-3; D is uncertain. The CDR3 is made up of 14 amino acids. CDR1 and CDR2 (germline): SGHAT, FQNNGV. V lost 1 base and J lost 5, with 9 bases in between. CDR3 residues: CASSLVRGRNTIYF. The CDR3 DNA sequence: TGTGCCAGCAGCTTAGTTCGGGGTAGAAACACCATATATTTT.

This clonotype was observed a few times. This chain joins TRBV27 and TRBJ1-5; 9 nucleotides agree with TRBD1. The CDR3 extends over 13 amino acids. Unmatched junction bases numbered 2, after V lost 5 bases and J lost 6 bases. Per germline, CDR1 MNHEY and CDR2 SMNVEV (reference sequence). CDR3 loop: CASSRDRVQPQHF. DNA for the CDR3: TGTGCCAGCAGTCGGGACAGGGTTCAGCCCCAGCATTTT.

V is TRBV5-1 and J is TRBJ2-7, with 7 bases that match TRBD2. Germline assignment: CDR1 SGHRS and CDR2 YFSETQ. V lost 1 base, J lost 1 base, and 2 bases stayed unmatched. The CDR3 has 14 residues. CDR3 protein: CASSLKRGSYEQYF. The DNA of the CDR3 is TGCGCCAGCAGCTTGAAGCGGGGATCCTACGAGCAGTACTTC.

This sequence joins TRBV6-4 and TRBJ2-1, with D possibly being TRBD1 or TRBD2 (6 bases each). CDR3 length: 15 amino acids. Deletions cut 4 bases from V and 7 bases from J, with 17 bases between. Germline CDR1 is MRHNA and CDR2 is SNTAGT. DNA for the CDR3: TGTGCCAGCAGTGCTGCGTTAACGGGGGCAAATGAGCAGTTCTTC. Protein sequence: CASSAALTGANEQFF.

This clonotype has more than one count but fewer than ten. CDR3 region: CASSLSPSGGTGELFF. CDR3 sequence (DNA): TGTGCCAGCAGTTTATCCCCTAGCGGGGGCACCGGGGAGCTGTTTTTT. This sequence joins TRBV27 and TRBJ2-2; 10 bases are a match to TRBD2. The V and J ends lost 0 bases and 4 bases, in that order; junction bases with no gene match: 2. Germline-derived CDR1 and CDR2 are MNHEY and SMNVEV (reference sequence). CDR3 length: 16 amino acids.

This clonotype came up a few times. The rearrangement uses TRBV20-1 and TRBJ1-5; 7 positions agree with TRBD1. Germline V CDR1 and CDR2: DFQATT, SNEGSKA (reference sequence). The J segment lost 6 bases and the V segment lost 3 bases, leaving 8 bases of the junction unmatched. The CDR3 has 14 amino acids. This CDR3 is CSASLTGSGQPQHF. The CDR3 region has the DNA TGCAGTGCTAGCCTGACAGGGTCCGGTCAGCCCCAGCATTTT.

The rearrangement uses TRBV4-1 and TRBJ2-2; D perhaps matches TRBD1 (6 bases). Germline V lookup: CDR1 MGHRA, CDR2 YSYEKL. Trimming stripped 7 bases from V and 1 base from J, with 19 bases between. The length of the CDR3 is 17 residues. DNA for the CDR3: TGCGCCAGCAACACAGGGAGAGGGAGAGTGAACACCGGGGAGCTGTTTTTT. Amino acids: CASNTGRGRVNTGELFF.

This clonotype occurred a few times. The V and J genes are TRBV7-9 and TRBJ2-1; D gene uncertain. Looked up from germline, CDR1 is SEHNR and CDR2 is FQNEAQ (reference sequence). Trimming left V 6 bases short and J 6 bases short, with 6 bases between. There are 11 residues in the CDR3. The CDR3 is CASRVSNEQFF. The CDR3 DNA is TGTGCCAGCAGGGTGAGCAATGAGCAGTTCTTC. Full variable domain (remainder filled in from reference TRBV7-9 and TRBJ2-1): DTGVSQNPRHKITKRGQNVTFRCDPISEHNRLYWYRQTLGQGPEFLTYFQNEAQLEKSRLLSDRFSAERPKGSFSTLEIQRTEQGDSAMYLCASRVSNEQFFGPGTRLTVL.

V is TRBV20-1 and J is TRBJ2-5; maybe TRBD2 (6 bases). Germline V gene sequence: CDR1 DFQATT, CDR2 SNEGSKA (reference sequence). V was cut by 1 base and J by 3 bases, with 9 bases left in between. There are 13 residues in the CDR3. The CDR3 loop is CSARVSGEETQYF. Written as DNA, the CDR3 is TGCAGTGCTAGAGTTTCGGGGGAAGAGACCCAGTACTTC.